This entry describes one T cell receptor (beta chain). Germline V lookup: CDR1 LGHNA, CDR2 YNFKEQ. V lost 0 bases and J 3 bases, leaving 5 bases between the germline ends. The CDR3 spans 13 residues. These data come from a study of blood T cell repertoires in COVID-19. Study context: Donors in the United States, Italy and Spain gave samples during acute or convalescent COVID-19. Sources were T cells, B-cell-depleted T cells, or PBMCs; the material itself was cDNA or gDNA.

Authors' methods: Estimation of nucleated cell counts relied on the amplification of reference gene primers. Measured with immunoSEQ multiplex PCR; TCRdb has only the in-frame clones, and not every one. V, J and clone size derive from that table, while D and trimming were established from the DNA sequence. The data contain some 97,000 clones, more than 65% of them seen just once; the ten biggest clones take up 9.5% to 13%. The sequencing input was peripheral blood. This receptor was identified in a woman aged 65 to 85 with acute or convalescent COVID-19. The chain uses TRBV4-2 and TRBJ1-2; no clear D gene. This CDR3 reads CASSQDSDYGYTF. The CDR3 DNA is TGTGCCAGCAGCCAAGATTCGGACTATGGCTACACCTTC.